This is a list of T cell receptor beta chains from one sample in a study of regulatory T cells in long-lasting Graves disease. Each CDR3 protein is one row after TCRdb ran MiXCR on the multiplex PCR reads. The sample holds nearly 350,000 distinct CDR3 sequences, roughly a fifth seen once. The sequencing used peripheral blood mononuclear cells (PBMCs), collected when the disease was refractory, from a patient treated with antithyroid drugs. The receptors were sampled from a female donor with Graves disease. The conserved cysteine and the conserved F or W are not part of the CDR3 here.

>TRBV28
ASSFHGQSYEQY
>TRBV12-5
ASGLALPTGGSYEQY
>TRBV5-1
ASSYPRRQGPNTEAF
>TRBV6-1
ASSNPGGAPNSPLH
>TRBV7-2
ASSPELGGGPTQY
>TRBV7-9
ASSLVGARYEQY
>TRBV28
ASSPIGDGPYSNQPQH
>TRBV12-3/TRBV12-4
ASSPGRTTGYT
>TRBV29-1
SVAPVLDRASYEQY
>TRBV7-2
ASSLVGVRAF
>TRBV7-6
ASSFNTAGVNTEAF
>TRBV6-1
ASSPAGEQASRELF
>TRBV4-2
ASSQDGLSYEQY
>TRBV6-5
ASSLTSERQETQY
>TRBV5-1
ASSQRQGGDGQY
>TRBV4-1
ASSQVATKTRERKLF
>TRBV5-1
ASSLEGGAQPQH
>TRBV15
ATSRDSDRDYEQY
>TRBV5-5
ASSLVTAGTNTGELF
>TRBV27
ASSPRGQGRQPQH
>TRBV27
ASSLSARGEQY
>TRBV27
ASSLGTGMNQPQH
>TRBV3-1
ASSQEAGTTEAF
>TRBV12-3/TRBV12-4
ASSLRGSGNTIY
>TRBV24-1
ATGTGGSQPQH
>TRBV15
ATSGANYGYT